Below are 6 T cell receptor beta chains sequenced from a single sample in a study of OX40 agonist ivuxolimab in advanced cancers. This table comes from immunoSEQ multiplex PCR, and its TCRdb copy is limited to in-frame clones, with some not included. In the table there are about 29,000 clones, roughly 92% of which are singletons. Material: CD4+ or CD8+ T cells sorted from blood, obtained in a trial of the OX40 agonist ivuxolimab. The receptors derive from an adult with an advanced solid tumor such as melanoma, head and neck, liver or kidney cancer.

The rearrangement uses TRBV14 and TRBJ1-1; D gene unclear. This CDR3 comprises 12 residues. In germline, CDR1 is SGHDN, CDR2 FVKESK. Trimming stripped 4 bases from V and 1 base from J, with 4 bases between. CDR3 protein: CASSPSNTEAFF. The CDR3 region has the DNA TGTGCCAGCAGCCCATCGAACACTGAAGCTTTCTTT.

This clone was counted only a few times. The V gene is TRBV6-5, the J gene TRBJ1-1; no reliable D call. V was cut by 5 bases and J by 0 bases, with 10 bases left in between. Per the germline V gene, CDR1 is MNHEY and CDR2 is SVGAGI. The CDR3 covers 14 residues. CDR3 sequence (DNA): TGTGCCAGCAGTCAAGGGTGGATGAACACTGAAGCTTTCTTT. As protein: CASSQGWMNTEAFF.

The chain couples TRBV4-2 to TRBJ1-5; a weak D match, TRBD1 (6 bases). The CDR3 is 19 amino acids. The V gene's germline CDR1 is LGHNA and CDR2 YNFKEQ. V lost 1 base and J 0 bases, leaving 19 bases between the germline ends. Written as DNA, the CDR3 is TGTGCCAGCAGCCAAGCGTACAGGGTGGGATTTTATAGCAATCAGCCCCAGCATTTT. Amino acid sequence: CASSQAYRVGFYSNQPQHF.

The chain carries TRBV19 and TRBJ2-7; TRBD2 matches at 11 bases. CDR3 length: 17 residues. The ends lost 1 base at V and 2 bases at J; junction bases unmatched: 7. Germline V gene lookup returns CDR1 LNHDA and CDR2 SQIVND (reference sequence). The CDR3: CASSIGATSGSTYEQYF. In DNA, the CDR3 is TGTGCCAGTAGTATAGGTGCTACTAGCGGGAGTACCTACGAGCAGTACTTC.

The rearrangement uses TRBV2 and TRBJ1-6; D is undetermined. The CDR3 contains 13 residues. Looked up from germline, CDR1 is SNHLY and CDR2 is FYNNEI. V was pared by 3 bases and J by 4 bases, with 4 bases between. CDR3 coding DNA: TGTGCCAGCAGTGATACATATAATTCACCCCTCCACTTT. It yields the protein CASSDTYNSPLHF.

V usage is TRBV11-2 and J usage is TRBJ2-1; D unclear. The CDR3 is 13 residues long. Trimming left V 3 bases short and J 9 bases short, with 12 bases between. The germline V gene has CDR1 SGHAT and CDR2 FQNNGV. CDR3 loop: CASSLGRWFEQFF. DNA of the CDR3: TGTGCCAGCAGCTTGGGCCGGTGGTTTGAGCAGTTCTTC.